This T cell receptor (beta chain) comes out of a study of OX40 agonist ivuxolimab in advanced cancers. Study in general: The study treated patients with ivuxolimab, an agonistic anti-OX40 (CD134) antibody. Ivuxolimab was administered intravenously to patients at 0.01 to 10 mg/kg every 2 weeks. Head and neck, renal cell, melanoma or hepatocellular carcinoma were the cancers that dose-escalation patients had. Findings of the study overall: In the expanded peripheral T cells, antigen specificity was never determined.

Sequenced by immunoSEQ multiplex PCR; TCRdb stores in-frame clones only, minus some. The data hold about 70,000 clones, with around 80% observed a single time. Of note for this clone: Its matching antigen is unknown.

Per germline, CDR1 LGHNA and CDR2 YSLEER. The CDR3 runs to 16 residues. V trimming: 5 bases; J trimming: 2 bases; junction bases outside the gene matches: 9. This receptor was taken from an adult with an advanced solid tumor such as melanoma, head and neck, liver or kidney cancer. This sample comprised CD4+ or CD8+ T cells sorted from blood, obtained in a trial of the OX40 agonist ivuxolimab. The chain is built from TRBV4-3 and TRBJ2-1; TRBD2 aligns across 7 bases. The CDR3 DNA sequence: TGCGCCAGCAGCTCCAACGGCGGGAGTCCCTACAATGAGCAGTTCTTC. Its translation: CASSSNGGSPYNEQFF.